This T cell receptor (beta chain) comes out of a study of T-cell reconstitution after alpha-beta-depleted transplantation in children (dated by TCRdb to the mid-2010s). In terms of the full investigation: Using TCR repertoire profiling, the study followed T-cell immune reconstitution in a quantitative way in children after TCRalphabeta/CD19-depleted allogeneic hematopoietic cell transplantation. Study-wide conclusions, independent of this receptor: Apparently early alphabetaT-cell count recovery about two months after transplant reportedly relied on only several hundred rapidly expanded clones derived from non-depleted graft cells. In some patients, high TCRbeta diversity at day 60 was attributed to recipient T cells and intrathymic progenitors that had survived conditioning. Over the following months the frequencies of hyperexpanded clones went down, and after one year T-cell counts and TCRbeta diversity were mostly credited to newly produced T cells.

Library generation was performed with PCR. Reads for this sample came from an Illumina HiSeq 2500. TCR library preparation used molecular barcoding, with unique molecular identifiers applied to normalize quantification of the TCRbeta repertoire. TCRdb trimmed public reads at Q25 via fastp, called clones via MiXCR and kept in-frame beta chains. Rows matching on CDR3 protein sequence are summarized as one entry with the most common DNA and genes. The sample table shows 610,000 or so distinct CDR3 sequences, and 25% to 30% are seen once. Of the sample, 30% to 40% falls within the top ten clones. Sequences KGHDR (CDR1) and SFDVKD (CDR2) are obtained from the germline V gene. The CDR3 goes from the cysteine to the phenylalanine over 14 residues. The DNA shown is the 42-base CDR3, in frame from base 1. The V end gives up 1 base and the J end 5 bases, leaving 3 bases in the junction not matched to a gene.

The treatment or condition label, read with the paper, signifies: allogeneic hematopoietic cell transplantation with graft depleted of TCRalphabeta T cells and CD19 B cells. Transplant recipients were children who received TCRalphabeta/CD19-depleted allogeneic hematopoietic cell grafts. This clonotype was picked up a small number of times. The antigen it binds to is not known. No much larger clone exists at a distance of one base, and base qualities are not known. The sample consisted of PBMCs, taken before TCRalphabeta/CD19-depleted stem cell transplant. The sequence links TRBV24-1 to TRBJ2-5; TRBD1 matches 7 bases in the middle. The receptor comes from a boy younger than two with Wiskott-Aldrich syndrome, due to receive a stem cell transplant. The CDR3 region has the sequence CATSDFDREETQYF. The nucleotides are TGTGCCACCAGTGATTTTGACAGGGAGGAGACCCAGTACTTC.